The subject of this entry is one TCR beta chain. Its antigen is currently unknown. This record belongs to a study of cytomegalovirus exposure and HLA in healthy donors. The PCR used 60 Vbeta and 13 Jbeta primers. Here immunoSEQ multiplex PCR was the method, and the copy in TCRdb shows in-frame clones only, minus some. This sample contains some 130,000 clones. Study results and caveats: Later analysis suggested most CMV-associated TCR beta chains were HLA-restricted. Analyses of presence and absence presupposed an approximately uniform sequencing depth across donors.

CDR1 is ENHRY and CDR2 is SYGVKD in the germline V gene. The CDR3 loop spans 15 amino acids. The V and J ends lost 4 bases and 0 bases, in that order; junction bases with no gene match: 2. This TCR derives from a man between 18 and 29 years old in good health and CMV-seronegative. Sequencing was carried out using PBMCs. This chain links TRBV10-3 with TRBJ1-5, with 8 bases matching TRBD1. CDR3 DNA: TGTGCCATCAGTGGGGACAGGAGTAGCAATCAGCCCCAGCATTTT. Protein product: CAISGDRSSNQPQHF.